This TCR beta chain was recorded in a study of blood T cell repertoires in COVID-19. Study background: PBMCs, B-cell-depleted T cells, or T cells were the source of the cDNA or gDNA that made up the material.

The CDR3 is made up of 14 amino acids. The ends were cut back, 8 bases at V and 0 bases at J, with 14 bases in the middle. Germline V CDR1 and CDR2: MDHEN, SYDVKM. This clone was observed a single time. In the authors' workflow: Estimated nucleated cell counts came from reference gene primer amplification. Sequencing used immunoSEQ multiplex PCR; TCRdb keeps in-frame clones, though not all of them. V, J and clone size reflect that table, while D and trimming were determined from the DNA. Altogether roughly 250,000 clones are present, around 88% being singletons, with the ten largest covering more than 1%.

This chain links TRBV28 with TRBJ2-7; D is possibly TRBD2 (5 bases). The sequenced sample was PBMCs or T cells enriched from blood (not recorded which). The sequence was obtained from a woman aged 40-49 years with acute COVID-19. The CDR3 region has the DNA TGTGCCAGCGTTGGGAGAGGGAGCTCCTACGAGCAGTACTTC. Its protein product is CASVGRGSSYEQYF.